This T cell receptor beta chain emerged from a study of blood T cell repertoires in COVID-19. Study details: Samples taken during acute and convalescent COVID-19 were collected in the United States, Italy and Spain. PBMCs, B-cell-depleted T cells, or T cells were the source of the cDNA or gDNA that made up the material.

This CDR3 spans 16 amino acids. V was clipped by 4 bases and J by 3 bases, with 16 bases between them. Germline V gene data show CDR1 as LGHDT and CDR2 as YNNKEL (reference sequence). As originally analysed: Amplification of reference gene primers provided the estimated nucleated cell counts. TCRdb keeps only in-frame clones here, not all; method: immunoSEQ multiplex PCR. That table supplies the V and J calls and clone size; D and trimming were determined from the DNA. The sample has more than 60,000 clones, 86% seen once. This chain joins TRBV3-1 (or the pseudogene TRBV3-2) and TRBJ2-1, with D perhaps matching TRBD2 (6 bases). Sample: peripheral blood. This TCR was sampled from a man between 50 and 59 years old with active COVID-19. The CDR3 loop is CASSRPRGGNYNEQFF. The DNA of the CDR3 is TGTGCCAGCAGCCGGCCTAGGGGCGGGAACTACAATGAGCAGTTCTTC.